This TCR beta chain was documented in a study of cytomegalovirus exposure and HLA in healthy donors (dated by TCRdb to about 2017). Describing the broader study: In an earlier analysis of approximately 500 of the donors, roughly 300 Gb of sequence data and about 110 million unique TCR beta sequences from 150 million to 200 million T cells were reported. The study aimed to test whether signatures of past pathogen exposure could be identified by cataloging public T cell receptors. The genetic ancestry cluster associated with self-reported Caucasian donors included 65% to 90% of the roughly 410 genotyped donors. Among roughly 400 genotyped donors of the cohort, an average of approximately 240,000 unique TCR beta nucleotide sequences was sequenced per donor, of which 15% to 20% were non-productive. The number of donors typed differed by locus, with about 629-640 for A, B, C, DRB1 and DQB1, roughly 520 for DQA1, over 600 for DPA1, and over 400 for DPB1. Several DR-DQ haplotypes were treated as single units for association and clustering because of strong linkage in the cohort. In an earlier analysis of 500 to 650 of the donors, high-throughput TCR beta sequencing was used to judge whether each TCR beta V gene segment behaved as functional or pseudogenic. A later analysis re-analyzed previously published TCR beta repertoires from roughly 600 donors and added high-resolution HLA genotyping to study TCR occurrence patterns. Along with the approximately 620-subject first cohort, a separate validation cohort of around 120 different subjects was used. Every repertoire in the discovery cohort had been generated on one and the same sequencing platform. The study profiled the T cell repertoires of 550 to 700 subjects by immunosequencing and related them to cytomegalovirus serostatus. An early release covering roughly 640 HLA-typed donors comprised roughly 300 gigabases of sequencing data and approximately 85 million unique TCR sequences. A later genetic analysis took genome-wide SNP genotypes for about 55% of the 666 donors and used that subset as a discovery cohort. Rather than using new phenotypic data, the later analysis identified candidate immune exposures from TCR beta sequences and from how often those sequences occurred across donors. HLA typing covered class I and class II loci at four-digit resolution. The study combined high-throughput TCR immunosequencing, statistical association of individual TCRs with disease status, and machine learning to predict cytomegalovirus infection status. Alongside the repertoire data, information on donor age, sex, ethnicity and CMV serostatus was compiled.

The cohort consisted of 666 healthy bone marrow donors. At the time of sampling, all cohort members were nominally healthy, though unrecorded immune exposures were likely present. The donor tested CMV seronegative and was one of the 352 seronegative cohort members. Each donor provided a peripheral blood sample, and peripheral blood mononuclear cells were used for TCR beta sequencing. Genomic DNA extraction from the blood cell samples was performed with the Qiagen DNeasy Blood Extraction Kit. As for this clone: It has no known antigen specificity. There are no base qualities to consult, and no much larger clone falls within one base.

Including cysteine and phenylalanine, the CDR3 has 16 amino acids. The entry retains the CDR3 DNA only, 48 bases that are in frame from base 1. Trimming at the junction amounts to 7 bases on V and 0 bases on J, and the germline ends lie 13 bases apart. According to the germline V gene (reference sequence), CDR1 reads LNHDA and CDR2 reads SQIVND. General findings and caveats noted by the study authors: A further reported finding was that TCR beta sequences accurately predicted the HLA-A and HLA-B alleles for most subjects in the first cohort. Across donors, most TCR sequences were observed very rarely, whereas some public TCRs were present in many individuals. Specific HLA alleles were associated with some 15,000 TCR beta sequences at a false discovery rate of 0.05 in a later analysis. The authors suggested that the approach could potentially be extended to other disease states and immunological phenotypes. In this cohort, only TCR beta chains were sequenced, and detectable features were limited by the absence of alpha or paired-chain data. When HLA alleles, especially DR and DQ, strongly co-occurred, TCR associations were difficult to assign to individual alleles. For the cohort, immune exposure information was limited to CMV serostatus. The presence/absence analyses assumed that sequencing depth was roughly uniform across donors, and that assumption may not be true. Because counts were too low, seventeen rarely observed V segments, including chromosome 9 orphons, were excluded from the earlier analysis of around 640 of the donors. According to a later analysis, TCR association rates differed among HLA loci, with DRB1 alleles showing the most associated TCRs and HLA-C alleles showing the fewest. Most CMV-associated TCR beta chains appeared to be HLA-restricted in a later analysis, and the HLA associations seemed to be driven largely by CMV exposure. In a later genetic analysis, fewer N-insertions in productive TCRs were reported among donors in an Asian-associated ancestry cluster than the roughly 700-donor mean. The classifier was reported to diagnose cytomegalovirus status with high specificity and sensitivity in both the original cohort and the validation cohort. In a later genetic analysis, a missense DCLRE1C variant was associated with V-gene and J-gene trimming of TCR beta chains, and the association was replicated in an independent cohort. An earlier analysis of roughly 570 of the donors showed that most TCR beta V segments appeared in productive rearrangements either about 87% or about 30% of the time, which broadly matched IMGT annotations. The study listed approximately 150 TCR beta chains as associated with cytomegalovirus. Correlated functional status among segregating V segments might be attributable to linkage disequilibrium, but an unknown experimental factor could not be ruled out. Because HLA typing was missing for some donors at each locus, association tests included only the typed subset. A group of highly shared sequence variants was considered likely to be a technical artifact of the sequencing pipeline. In a later analysis, several top co-occurrence clusters were reported to appear linked to parvovirus B19, influenza, CMV and Epstein-Barr virus. A later analysis found that HLA-associated TCR beta chains were more clonally expanded and had lower generation probabilities than equally common non-associated chains. In vitro tests confirmed that a few of the cytomegalovirus-associated TCR beta chains recognize cytomegalovirus antigens. Some IMGT-functional V segments, including TRBV6-2 and TRBV6-3, could not be told apart with the 87-base-pair reads, so those segments were excluded.

The library was generated by the immunoSEQ multiplex PCR assay. For the multiplex PCR, a mixture combining 60 forward primers for TCR Vbeta segments and 13 reverse primers for TCR Jbeta segments was used. A multiplex PCR assay on genomic DNA amplified the CDR3 region of rearranged TCR beta genes. The amplified TCR beta libraries were sequenced on the Illumina HiSeq System as 87-base-pair reads. Processing in the source paper ran as follows. In a later analysis, some 80 million unique TCR beta chains were counted across the 690 or so repertoires, and some 10 million of these chains were shared by at least two donors. Raw reads were error-corrected and collapsed into unique sequences with a nearest-neighbor algorithm that merged closely related sequences to remove PCR and sequencing errors. To assign V, D and J gene segments, CDR3 sequences were aligned to IMGT reference sequences. For a sequence to be retained, a match of at least six nucleotides was required to both a V gene segment and a J gene segment. A rearrangement counted as productive if the CDR3 had no stop codons and remained in frame with V and J, and every other rearrangement counted as non-productive. CDR3 was defined according to IMGT convention as the region running from the second conserved V-encoded cysteine to the conserved J-encoded phenylalanine. In an earlier analysis of 587 of the donors, sequences lacking an unambiguous match to a single V gene segment were excluded. In an earlier analysis of around 590 of the donors, a V segment was called functional when productive rearrangements were above 56.7%, and segregating when the standard deviation between donors exceeded 5%. A statistical classification framework was built for diagnosing cytomegalovirus status from the catalog of TCR beta chain sequences. In a later analysis, TCR nucleotide sequences were compared against IMGT/GENE-DB human TR gene sequences so that V and J genes could be assigned. Using the TCRdist pipeline, a later analysis assigned CDR3 sequences along with most-parsimonious VDJ recombination scenarios. In a later analysis, each TCR beta chain was defined by its CDR3 amino acid sequence together with its V-gene family, and reads lacking a unique V-gene family were excluded. As a way to deal with suspected cross-contamination and a sequencing artifact, a later analysis dropped roughly 600 nucleotide sequences that were highly shared and had low generation probability. In a later analysis, a clonal expansion index for each public chain was calculated from normalized within-repertoire ranks of inferred template counts. A later analysis computed generation probabilities with a VDJ recombination model fitted to out-of-frame rearrangements, and checked the results against IGoR. In a later analysis, TCR-TCR, TCR-HLA and TCR-CMV co-occurrence was scored with hypergeometric tests, and a repertoire-size bias correction was applied to TCR pairs. A later analysis estimated false discovery rates by permuting HLA or CMV assignments 20 times. A later analysis grouped co-occurring TCRs with DBSCAN, adding TCRdist sequence similarity when clustering within HLA-allele-positive subsets. For co-occurrence clustering, repertoires with fewer than 30,000 or more than 120,000 public chains were excluded, along with roughly 5 repertoires with anomalous nucleotide sharing. Drawn from immuneACCESS, this table holds only the in-frame rearrangements with V and J called that TCRdb kept. Clones are partly lost; checked studies trace under half to an unresolved V gene and leave the rest unexplained. That table gives V, J and clone size, and the DNA gave D and trimming. The sample includes about 120,000 clones, with roughly three fifths observed a single time. Clones ranked in the top ten supply less than 2% of the sample.

The sequence is built from TRBV19 and TRBJ2-6; TRBD1 is possibly the D segment (5 matching bases). Material for sequencing was PBMCs. This TCR came from a young man in good health and CMV-seronegative. The CDR3 reads as follows: CASKGRVNSGANVLTF. Here is the DNA: TGTGCCAGTAAAGGCAGGGTCAACTCTGGGGCCAACGTCCTGACTTTC.